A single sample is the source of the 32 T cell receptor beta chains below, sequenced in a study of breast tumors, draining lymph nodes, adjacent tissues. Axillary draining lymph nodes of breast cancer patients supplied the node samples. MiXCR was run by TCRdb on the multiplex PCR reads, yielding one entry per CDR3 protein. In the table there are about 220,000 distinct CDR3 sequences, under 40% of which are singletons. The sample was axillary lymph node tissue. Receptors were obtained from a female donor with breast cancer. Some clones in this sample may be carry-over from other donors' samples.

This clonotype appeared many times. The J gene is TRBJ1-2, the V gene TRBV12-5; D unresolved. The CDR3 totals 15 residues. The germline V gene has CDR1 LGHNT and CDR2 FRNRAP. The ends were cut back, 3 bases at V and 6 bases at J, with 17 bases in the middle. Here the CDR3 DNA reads TGTGCTAGTGGTTTACCTGACCGTGACCTTCATGGCTACACCTTC. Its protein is CASGLPDRDLHGYTF.

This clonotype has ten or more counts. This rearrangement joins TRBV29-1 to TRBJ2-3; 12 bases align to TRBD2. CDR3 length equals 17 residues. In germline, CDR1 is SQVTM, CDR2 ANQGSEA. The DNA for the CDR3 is TGCACCGATTCACTAGCGGGGGGCCGCATTATTCCAGATACGCAGTATTTT. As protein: CTDSLAGGRIIPDTQYF.

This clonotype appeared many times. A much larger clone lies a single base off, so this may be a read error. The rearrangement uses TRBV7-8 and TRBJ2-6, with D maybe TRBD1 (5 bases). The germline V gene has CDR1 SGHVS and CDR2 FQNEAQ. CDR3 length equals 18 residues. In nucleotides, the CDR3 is TGTGCCAGCAGCTTATCCGTCGGGCGTAGCTCTGGGGCCCACGTCCTGACTTTC. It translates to CASSLSVGRSSGAHVLTF. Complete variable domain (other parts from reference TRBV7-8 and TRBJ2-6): GAGVSQSPRYKVAKRGQDVALRCDPISGHVSLFWYQQALGQGPEFLTYFQNEAQLDKSGLPSDRFFAERPEGSVSTLKIQRTQQEDSAVYLCASSLSVGRSSGAHVLTFGAGSRLTVL.

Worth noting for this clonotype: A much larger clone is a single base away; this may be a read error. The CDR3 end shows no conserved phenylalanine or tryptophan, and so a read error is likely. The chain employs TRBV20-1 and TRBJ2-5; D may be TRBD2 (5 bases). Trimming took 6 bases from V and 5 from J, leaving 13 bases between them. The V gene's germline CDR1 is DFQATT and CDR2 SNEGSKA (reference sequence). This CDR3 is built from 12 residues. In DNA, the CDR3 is TGCAGTGCCGGTCGGGAATCGGAGACCCAGTACCTC. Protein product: CSAGRESETQYL.

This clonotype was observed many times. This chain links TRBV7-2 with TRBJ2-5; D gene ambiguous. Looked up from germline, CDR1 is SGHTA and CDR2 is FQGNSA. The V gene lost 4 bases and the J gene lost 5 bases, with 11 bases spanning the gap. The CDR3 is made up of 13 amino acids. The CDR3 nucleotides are TGTGCCAGCAGCTGGGGTGCTGTGGAGACCCAGTACTTC. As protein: CASSWGAVETQYF.

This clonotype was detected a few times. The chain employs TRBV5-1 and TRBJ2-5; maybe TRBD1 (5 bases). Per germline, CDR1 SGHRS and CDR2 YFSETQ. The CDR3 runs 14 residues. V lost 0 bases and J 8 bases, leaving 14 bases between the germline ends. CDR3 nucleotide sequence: TGCGCCAGCAGCTTGGAAAGGGGATTAGACACCCAGTACTTC. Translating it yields CASSLERGLDTQYF.

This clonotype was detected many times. The CDR3 here is CASSPLGGSSYEQYF. CDR3 in DNA: TGTGCCAGCAGCCCCCTTGGCGGGAGCTCCTACGAGCAGTACTTC. This sequence joins TRBV28 and TRBJ2-7; TRBD2 matches at 7 bases. The J segment lost 0 bases and the V segment lost 6 bases, leaving 8 bases of the junction unmatched. The germline V gene has CDR1 MDHEN and CDR2 SYDVKM. This CDR3 is 15 amino acids long.

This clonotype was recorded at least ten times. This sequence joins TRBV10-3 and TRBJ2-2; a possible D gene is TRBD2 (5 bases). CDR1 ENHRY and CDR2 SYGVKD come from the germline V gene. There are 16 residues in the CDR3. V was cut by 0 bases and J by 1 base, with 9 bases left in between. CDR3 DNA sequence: TGTGCCATCAGTGAGTCGAGAGGGAAGAACACCGGGGAGCTGTTTTTT. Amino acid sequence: CAISESRGKNTGELFF.

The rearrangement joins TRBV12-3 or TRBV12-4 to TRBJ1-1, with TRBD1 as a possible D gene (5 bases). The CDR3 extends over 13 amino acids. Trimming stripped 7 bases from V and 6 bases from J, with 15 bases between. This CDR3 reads CASNRQGNAEAFF. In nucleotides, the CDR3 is TGTGCCAGCAATCGTCAGGGAAACGCTGAAGCTTTCTTT.

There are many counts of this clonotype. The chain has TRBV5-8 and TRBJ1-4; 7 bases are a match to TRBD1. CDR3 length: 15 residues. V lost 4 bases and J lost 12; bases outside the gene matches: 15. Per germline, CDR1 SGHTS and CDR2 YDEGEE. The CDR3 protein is CASSDGTEDFGELFF. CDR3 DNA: TGTGCCAGCAGCGATGGGACAGAAGACTTTGGGGAACTGTTTTTT.

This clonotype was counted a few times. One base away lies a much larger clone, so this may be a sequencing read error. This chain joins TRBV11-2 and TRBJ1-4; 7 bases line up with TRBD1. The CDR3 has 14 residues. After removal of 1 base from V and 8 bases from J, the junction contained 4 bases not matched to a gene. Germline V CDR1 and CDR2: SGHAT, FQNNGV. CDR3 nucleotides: TGTGCCAGCAGCTTAGGCAGGGGGACCGAAAAACTGTTTTTT. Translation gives CASSLGRGTEKLFF.

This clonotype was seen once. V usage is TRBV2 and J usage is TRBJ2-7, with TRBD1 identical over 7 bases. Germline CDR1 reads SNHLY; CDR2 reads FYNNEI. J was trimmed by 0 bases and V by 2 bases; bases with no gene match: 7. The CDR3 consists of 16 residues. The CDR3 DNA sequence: TGTGCCAGCAGTGAAACCGCGACAGGGAACTCCTACGAGCAGTACTTC. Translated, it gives CASSETATGNSYEQYF.

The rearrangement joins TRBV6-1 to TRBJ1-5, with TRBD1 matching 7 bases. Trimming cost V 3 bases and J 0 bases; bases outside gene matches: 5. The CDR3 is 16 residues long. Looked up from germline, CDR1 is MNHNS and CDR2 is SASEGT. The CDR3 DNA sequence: TGTGCCAGCAGTGAGAGACAGGGTTTTAGCAATCAGCCCCAGCATTTT. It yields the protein CASSERQGFSNQPQHF.

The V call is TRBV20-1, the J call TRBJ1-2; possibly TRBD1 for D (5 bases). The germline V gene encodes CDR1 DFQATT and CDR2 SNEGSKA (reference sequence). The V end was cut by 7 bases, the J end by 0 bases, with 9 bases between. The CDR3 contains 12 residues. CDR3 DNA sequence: TGCAGTGAGCAGGGCACTAACTATGGCTACACCTTC. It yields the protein CSEQGTNYGYTF.

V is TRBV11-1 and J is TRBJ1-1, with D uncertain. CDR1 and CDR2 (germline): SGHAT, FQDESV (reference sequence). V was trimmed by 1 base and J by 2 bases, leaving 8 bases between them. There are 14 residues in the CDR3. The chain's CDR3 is CASSLEGLNTEAFF. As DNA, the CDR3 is TGTGCCAGCAGCTTAGAGGGCCTAAACACTGAAGCTTTCTTT. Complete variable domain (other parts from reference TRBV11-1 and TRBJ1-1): EAEVAQSPRYKITEKSQAVAFWCDPISGHATLYWYRQILGQGPELLVQFQDESVVDDSQLPKDRFSAERLKGVDSTLKIQPAELGDSAMYLCASSLEGLNTEAFFGQGTRLTVV.

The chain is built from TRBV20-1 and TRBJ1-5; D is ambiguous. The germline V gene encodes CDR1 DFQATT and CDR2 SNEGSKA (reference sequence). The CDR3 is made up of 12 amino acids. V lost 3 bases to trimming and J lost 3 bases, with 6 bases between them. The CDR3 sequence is CSARVLNQPQHF. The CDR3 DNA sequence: TGCAGTGCTAGGGTGCTCAATCAGCCCCAGCATTTT.

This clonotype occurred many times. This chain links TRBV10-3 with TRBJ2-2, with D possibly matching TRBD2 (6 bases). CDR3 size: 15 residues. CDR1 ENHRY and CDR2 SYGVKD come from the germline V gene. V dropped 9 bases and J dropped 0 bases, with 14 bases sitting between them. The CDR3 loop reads CAIPLGGSNTGELFF. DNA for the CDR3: TGTGCCATTCCACTTGGGGGGTCGAACACCGGGGAGCTGTTTTTT.

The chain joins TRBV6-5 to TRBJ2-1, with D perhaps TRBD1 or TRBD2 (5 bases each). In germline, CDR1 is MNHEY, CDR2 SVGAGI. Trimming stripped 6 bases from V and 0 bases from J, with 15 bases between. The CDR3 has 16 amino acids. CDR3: CASSKFAGGSYNEQFF. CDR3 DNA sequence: TGTGCCAGCAGCAAATTCGCTGGGGGCTCCTACAATGAGCAGTTCTTC.

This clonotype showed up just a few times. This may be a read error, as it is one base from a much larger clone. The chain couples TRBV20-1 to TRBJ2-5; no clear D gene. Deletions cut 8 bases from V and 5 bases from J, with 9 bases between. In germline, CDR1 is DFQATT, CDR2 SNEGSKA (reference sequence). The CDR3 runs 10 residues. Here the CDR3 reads CSTQEETQYF. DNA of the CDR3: TGCAGTACTCAGGAGGAGACCCAGTACTTC.

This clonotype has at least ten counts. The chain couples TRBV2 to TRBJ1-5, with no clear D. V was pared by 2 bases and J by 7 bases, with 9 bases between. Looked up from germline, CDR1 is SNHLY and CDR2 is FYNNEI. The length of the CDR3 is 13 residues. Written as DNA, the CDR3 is TGTGCCAGCAGTGAAAGGGTGAAACAGCCCCAGCATTTT. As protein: CASSERVKQPQHF.

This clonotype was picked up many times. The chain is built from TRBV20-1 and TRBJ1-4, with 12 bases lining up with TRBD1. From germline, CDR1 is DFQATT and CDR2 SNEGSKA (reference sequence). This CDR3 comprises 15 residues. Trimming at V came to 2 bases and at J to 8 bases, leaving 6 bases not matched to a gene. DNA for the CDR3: TGCAGTGCTAGAAAGGCGGGACAGGGGGCGGAAAAACTGTTTTTT. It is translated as CSARKAGQGAEKLFF.

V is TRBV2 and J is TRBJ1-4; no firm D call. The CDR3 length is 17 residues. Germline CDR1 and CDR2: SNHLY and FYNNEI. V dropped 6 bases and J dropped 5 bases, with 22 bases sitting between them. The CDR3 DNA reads TGTGCCAGCAGCCTAAGGTTACGGGATTCCTACAATGAAAAACTGTTTTTT. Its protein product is CASSLRLRDSYNEKLFF.

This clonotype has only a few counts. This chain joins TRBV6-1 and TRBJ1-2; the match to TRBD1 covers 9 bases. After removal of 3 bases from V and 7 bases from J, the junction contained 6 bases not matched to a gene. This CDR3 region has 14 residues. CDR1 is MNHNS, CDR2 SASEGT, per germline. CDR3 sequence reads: CASSEGGTGIGYTF. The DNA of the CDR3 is TGTGCCAGCAGTGAGGGAGGGACAGGGATTGGCTACACCTTC.

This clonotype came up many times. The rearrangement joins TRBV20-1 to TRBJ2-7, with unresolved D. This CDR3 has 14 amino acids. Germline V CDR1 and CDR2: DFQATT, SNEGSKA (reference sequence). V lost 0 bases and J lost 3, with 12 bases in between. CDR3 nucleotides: TGCAGTGCTAGAGATAGGCGAGGCGGCTACGAGCAGTACTTC. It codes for CSARDRRGGYEQYF.

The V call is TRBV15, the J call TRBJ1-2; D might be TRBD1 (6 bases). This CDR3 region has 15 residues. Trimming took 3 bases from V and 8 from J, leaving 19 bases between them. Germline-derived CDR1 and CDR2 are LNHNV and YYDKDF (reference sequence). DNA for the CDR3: TGTGCCACCAGCAGTCGCCAGGGGCAGGCAGACGGCTACACCTTC. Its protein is CATSSRQGQADGYTF.

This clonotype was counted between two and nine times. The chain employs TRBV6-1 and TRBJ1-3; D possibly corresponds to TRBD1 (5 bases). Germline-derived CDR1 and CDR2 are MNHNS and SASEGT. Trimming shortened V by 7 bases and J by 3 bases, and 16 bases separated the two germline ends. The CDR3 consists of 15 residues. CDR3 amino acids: CASNPPGLGGNTIYF. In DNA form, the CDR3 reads TGTGCCAGCAATCCTCCGGGACTCGGTGGAAACACCATATATTTT.

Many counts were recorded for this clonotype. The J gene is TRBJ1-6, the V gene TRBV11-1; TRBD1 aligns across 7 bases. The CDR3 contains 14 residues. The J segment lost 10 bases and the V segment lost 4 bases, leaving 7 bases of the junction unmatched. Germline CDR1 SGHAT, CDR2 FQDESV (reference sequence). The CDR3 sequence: CASSYRGSGSPLHF. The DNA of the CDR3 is TGTGCCAGCAGCTACAGGGGAAGTGGCTCACCCCTCCACTTT.

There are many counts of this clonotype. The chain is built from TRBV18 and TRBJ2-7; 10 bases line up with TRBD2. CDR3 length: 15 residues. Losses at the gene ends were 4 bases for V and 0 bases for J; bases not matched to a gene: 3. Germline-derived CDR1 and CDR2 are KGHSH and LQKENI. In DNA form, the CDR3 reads TGTGCCAGCTCACTCGCTAGCGGGAGCTCCTACGAGCAGTACTTC. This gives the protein CASSLASGSSYEQYF.

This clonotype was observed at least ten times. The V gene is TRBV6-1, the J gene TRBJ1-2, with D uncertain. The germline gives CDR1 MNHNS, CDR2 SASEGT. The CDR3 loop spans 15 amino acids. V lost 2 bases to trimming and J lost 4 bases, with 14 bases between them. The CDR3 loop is CASSETSVRSYGYTF. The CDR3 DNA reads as TGTGCCAGCAGTGAAACGTCGGTTAGGAGCTATGGCTACACCTTC.

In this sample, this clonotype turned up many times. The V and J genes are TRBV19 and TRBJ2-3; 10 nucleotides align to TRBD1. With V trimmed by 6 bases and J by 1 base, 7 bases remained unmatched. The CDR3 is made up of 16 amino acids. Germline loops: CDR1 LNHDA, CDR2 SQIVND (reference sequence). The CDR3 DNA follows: TGTGCCAGTAGCGACGACAGGGGGCCAGGCACAGATACGCAGTATTTT. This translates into CASSDDRGPGTDTQYF. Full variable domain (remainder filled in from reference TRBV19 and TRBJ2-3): DGGITQSPKYLFRKEGQNVTLSCEQNLNHDAMYWYRQDPGQGLRLIYYSQIVNDFQKGDIAEGYSVSREKKESFPLTVTSAQKNPTAFYLCASSDDRGPGTDTQYFGPGTRLTVL.

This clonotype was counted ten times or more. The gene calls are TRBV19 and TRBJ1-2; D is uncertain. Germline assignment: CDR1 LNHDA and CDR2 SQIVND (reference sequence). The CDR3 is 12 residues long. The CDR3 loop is CAVGGSNYGYTF. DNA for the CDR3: TGTGCGGTTGGCGGTTCAAACTATGGCTACACCTTC.

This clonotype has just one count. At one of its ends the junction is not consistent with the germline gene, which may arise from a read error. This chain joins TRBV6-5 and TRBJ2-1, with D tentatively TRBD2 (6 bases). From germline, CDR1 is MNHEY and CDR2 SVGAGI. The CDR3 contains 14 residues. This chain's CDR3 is CVSRRDQANNEQFF. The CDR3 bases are TGTGTCAGCAGGCGGGACCAGGCGAACAATGAGCAGTTCTTC.